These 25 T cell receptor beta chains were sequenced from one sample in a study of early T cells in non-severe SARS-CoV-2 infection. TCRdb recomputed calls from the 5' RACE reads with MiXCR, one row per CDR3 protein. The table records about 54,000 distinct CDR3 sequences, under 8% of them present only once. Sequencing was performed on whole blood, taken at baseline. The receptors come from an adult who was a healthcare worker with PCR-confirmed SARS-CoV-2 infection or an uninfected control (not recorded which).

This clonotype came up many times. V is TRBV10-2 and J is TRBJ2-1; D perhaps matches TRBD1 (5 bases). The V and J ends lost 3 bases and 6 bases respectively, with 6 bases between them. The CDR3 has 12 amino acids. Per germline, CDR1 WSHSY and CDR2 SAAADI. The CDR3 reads CASSEQVNEQFF. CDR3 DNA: TGCGCCAGCAGTGAACAGGTCAATGAGCAGTTCTTC.

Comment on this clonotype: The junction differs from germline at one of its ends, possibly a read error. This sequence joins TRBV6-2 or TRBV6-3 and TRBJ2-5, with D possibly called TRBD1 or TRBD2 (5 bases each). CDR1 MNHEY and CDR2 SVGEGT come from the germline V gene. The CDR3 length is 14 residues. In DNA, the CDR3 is TGTGCCAGCAGTTACTCGGGGGAGCAAGAGTCCCAGTACTTC. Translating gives CASSYSGEQESQYF.

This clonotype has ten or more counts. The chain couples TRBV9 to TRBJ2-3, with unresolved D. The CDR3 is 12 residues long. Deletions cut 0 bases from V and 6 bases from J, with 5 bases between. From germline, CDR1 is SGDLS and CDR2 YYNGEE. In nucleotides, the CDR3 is TGTGCCAGCAGCGTAGCTGTGGATACGCAGTATTTT. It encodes CASSVAVDTQYF.

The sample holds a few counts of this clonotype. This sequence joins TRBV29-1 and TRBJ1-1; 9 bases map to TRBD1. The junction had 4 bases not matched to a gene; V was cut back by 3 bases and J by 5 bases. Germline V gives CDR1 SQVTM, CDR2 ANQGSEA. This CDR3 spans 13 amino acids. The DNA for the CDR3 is TGCAGCGTTGACGGGACAGGGAGGACTGAAGCTTTCTTT. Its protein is CSVDGTGRTEAFF. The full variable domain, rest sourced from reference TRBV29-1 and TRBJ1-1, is SAVISQKPSRDICQRGTSLTIQCQVDSQVTMMFWYRQQPGQSLTLIATANQGSEATYESGFVIDKFPISRPNLTFSTLTVSNMSPEDSSIYLCSVDGTGRTEAFFGQGTRLTVV.

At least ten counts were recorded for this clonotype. The CDR3 spells CATTGGGREKLFF. CDR3 nucleotide sequence: TGTGCCACCACAGGGGGTGGCAGGGAAAAACTGTTTTTT. This chain links TRBV27 with TRBJ1-4, with 8 bases aligning to TRBD1. With V trimmed by 10 bases and J by 8 bases, 9 bases remained unmatched. CDR3 length equals 13 residues. Germline assignment: CDR1 MNHEY and CDR2 SMNVEV (reference sequence).

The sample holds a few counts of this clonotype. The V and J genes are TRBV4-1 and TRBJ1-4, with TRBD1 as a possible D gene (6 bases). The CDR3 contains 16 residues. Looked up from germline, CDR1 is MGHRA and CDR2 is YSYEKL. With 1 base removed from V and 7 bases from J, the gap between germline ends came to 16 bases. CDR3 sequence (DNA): TGCGCCAGCAGCCAAGGGCCCGGGGGCGTTTTTGAAAAACTGTTTTTT. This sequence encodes CASSQGPGGVFEKLFF.

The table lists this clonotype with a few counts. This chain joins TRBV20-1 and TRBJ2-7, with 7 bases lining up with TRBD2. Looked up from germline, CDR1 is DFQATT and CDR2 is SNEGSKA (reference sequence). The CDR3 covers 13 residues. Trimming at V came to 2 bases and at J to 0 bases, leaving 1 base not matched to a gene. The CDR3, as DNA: TGCAGTGCTAGACGCGGGAGCTCCTACGAGCAGTACTTC. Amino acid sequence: CSARRGSSYEQYF.

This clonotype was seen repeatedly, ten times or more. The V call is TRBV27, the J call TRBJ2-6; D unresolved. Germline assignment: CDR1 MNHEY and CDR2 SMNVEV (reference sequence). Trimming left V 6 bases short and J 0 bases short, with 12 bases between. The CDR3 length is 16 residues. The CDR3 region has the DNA TGTGCCAGCAGCAACCAGCGAGACTCTGGGGCCAACGTCCTGACTTTC. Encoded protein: CASSNQRDSGANVLTF.

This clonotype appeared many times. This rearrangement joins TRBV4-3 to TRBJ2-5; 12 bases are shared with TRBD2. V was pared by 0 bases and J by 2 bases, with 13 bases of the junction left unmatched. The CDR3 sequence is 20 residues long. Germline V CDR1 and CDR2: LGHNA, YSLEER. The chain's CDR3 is CASSQDPRTSGAAYQETQYF. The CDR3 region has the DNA TGCGCCAGCAGCCAAGACCCCAGGACTAGCGGGGCAGCGTATCAAGAGACCCAGTACTTC.

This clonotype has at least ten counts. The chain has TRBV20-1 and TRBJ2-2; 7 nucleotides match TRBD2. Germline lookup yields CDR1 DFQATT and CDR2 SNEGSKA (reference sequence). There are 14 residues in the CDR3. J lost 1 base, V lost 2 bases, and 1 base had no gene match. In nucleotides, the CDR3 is TGCAGTGCTAGACTAGCGGTGAACACCGGGGAGCTGTTTTTT. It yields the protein CSARLAVNTGELFF.

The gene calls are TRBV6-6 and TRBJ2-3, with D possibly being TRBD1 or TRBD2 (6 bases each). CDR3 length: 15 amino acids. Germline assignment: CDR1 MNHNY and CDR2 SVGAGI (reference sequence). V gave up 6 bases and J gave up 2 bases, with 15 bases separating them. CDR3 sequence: CASRSRGVSTDTQYF. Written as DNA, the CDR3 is TGTGCCAGCAGGAGTAGGGGGGTCTCCACAGATACGCAGTATTTT.

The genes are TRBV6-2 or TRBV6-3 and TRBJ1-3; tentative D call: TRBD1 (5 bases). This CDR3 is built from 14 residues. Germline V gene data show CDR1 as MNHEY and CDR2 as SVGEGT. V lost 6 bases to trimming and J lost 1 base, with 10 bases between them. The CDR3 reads CASRRGSSGNTIYF. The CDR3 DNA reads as TGTGCCAGCAGAAGGGGATCATCTGGAAACACCATATATTTT.

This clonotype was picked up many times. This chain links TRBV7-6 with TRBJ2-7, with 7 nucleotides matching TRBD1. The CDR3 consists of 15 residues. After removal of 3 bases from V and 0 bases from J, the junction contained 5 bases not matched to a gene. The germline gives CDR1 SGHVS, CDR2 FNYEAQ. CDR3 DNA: TGTGCCAGCAGCTTCGGACAGGACAGCTCCTACGAGCAGTACTTC. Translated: CASSFGQDSSYEQYF.

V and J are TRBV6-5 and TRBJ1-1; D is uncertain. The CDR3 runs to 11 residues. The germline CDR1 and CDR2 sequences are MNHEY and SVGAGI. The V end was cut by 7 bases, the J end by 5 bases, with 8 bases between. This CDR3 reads CASILRTEAFF. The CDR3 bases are TGTGCCAGCATTCTCAGAACTGAAGCTTTCTTT.

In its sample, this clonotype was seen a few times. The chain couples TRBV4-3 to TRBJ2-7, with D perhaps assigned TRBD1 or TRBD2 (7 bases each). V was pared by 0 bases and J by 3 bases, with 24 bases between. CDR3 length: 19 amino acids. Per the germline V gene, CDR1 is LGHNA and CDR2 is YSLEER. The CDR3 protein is CASSQDLFIRGGPYYEQYF. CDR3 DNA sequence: TGCGCCAGCAGCCAAGATCTTTTTATCAGGGGGGGGCCGTACTACGAGCAGTACTTC.

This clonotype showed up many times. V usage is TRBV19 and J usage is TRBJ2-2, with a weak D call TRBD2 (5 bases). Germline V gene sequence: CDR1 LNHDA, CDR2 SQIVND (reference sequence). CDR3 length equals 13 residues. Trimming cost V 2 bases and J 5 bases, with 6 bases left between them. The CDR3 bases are TGTGCCAGTAGTATACGAGGGACCGGGGAGCTGTTTTTT. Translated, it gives CASSIRGTGELFF.

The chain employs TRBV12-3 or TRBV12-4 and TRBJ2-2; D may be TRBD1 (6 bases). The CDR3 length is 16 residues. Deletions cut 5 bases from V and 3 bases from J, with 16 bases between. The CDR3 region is CASSPNDRTYTGELFF. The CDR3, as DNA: TGTGCCAGCAGTCCAAACGACAGGACTTACACCGGGGAGCTGTTTTTT.

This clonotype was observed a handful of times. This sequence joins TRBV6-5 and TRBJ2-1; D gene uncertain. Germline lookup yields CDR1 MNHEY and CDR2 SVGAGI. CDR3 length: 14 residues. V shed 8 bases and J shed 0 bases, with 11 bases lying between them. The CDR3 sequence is CASAYFSSYNEQFF. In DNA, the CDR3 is TGTGCCAGCGCCTACTTCAGCTCCTACAATGAGCAGTTCTTC.

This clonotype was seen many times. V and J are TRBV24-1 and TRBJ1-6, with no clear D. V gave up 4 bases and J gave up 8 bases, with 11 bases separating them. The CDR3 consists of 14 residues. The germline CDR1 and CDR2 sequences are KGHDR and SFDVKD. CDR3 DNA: TGTGCCACCAGTGACGCTGGATGGTATTCACCCCTCCACTTT. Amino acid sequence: CATSDAGWYSPLHF.

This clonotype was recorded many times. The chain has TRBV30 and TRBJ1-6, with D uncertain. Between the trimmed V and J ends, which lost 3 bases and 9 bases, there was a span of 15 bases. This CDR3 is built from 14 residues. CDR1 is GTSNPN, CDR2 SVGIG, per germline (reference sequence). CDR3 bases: TGTGCCTGGAGCGTGCGGACCGTTGGTTCACCCCTCCACTTT. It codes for CAWSVRTVGSPLHF.

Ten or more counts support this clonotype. The DNA for the CDR3 is TGTGCCAGCGGGAATGACGGCGGGGCAGATACGCAGTATTTT. This gives the protein CASGNDGGADTQYF. V and J are TRBV7-2 and TRBJ2-3; a weak D match, TRBD2 (6 bases). This CDR3 region has 14 residues. CDR1 SGHTA and CDR2 FQGNSA come from the germline V gene. Trimming shortened V by 8 bases and J by 4 bases, and 16 bases separated the two germline ends.

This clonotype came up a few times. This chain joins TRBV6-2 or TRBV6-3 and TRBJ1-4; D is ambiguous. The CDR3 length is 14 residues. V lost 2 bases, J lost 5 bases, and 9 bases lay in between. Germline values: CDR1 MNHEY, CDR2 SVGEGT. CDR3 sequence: CASSYPKKNEKLFF. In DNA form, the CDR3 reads TGTGCCAGCAGTTACCCAAAGAAGAATGAAAAACTGTTTTTT.

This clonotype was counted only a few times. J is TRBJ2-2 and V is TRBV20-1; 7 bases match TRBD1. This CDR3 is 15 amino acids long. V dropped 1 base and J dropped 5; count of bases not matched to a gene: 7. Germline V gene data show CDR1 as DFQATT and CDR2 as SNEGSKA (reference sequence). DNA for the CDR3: TGCAGTGCTAGAGCGACAGGGATGTGGACCGGGGAGCTGTTTTTT. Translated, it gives CSARATGMWTGELFF.

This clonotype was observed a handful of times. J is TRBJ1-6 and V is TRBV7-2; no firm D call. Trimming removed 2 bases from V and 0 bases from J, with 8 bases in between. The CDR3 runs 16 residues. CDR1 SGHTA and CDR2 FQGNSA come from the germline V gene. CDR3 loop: CASSLMTGSYNSPLHF. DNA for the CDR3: TGTGCCAGCAGCTTAATGACGGGCTCCTATAATTCACCCCTCCACTTT.

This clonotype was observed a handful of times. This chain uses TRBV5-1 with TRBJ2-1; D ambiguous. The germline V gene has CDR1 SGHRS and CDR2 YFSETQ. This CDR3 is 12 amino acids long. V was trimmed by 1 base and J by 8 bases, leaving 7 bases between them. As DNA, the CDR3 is TGCGCCAGCAGCTTGAGCCAGTATGAGCAGTTCTTC. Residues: CASSLSQYEQFF.